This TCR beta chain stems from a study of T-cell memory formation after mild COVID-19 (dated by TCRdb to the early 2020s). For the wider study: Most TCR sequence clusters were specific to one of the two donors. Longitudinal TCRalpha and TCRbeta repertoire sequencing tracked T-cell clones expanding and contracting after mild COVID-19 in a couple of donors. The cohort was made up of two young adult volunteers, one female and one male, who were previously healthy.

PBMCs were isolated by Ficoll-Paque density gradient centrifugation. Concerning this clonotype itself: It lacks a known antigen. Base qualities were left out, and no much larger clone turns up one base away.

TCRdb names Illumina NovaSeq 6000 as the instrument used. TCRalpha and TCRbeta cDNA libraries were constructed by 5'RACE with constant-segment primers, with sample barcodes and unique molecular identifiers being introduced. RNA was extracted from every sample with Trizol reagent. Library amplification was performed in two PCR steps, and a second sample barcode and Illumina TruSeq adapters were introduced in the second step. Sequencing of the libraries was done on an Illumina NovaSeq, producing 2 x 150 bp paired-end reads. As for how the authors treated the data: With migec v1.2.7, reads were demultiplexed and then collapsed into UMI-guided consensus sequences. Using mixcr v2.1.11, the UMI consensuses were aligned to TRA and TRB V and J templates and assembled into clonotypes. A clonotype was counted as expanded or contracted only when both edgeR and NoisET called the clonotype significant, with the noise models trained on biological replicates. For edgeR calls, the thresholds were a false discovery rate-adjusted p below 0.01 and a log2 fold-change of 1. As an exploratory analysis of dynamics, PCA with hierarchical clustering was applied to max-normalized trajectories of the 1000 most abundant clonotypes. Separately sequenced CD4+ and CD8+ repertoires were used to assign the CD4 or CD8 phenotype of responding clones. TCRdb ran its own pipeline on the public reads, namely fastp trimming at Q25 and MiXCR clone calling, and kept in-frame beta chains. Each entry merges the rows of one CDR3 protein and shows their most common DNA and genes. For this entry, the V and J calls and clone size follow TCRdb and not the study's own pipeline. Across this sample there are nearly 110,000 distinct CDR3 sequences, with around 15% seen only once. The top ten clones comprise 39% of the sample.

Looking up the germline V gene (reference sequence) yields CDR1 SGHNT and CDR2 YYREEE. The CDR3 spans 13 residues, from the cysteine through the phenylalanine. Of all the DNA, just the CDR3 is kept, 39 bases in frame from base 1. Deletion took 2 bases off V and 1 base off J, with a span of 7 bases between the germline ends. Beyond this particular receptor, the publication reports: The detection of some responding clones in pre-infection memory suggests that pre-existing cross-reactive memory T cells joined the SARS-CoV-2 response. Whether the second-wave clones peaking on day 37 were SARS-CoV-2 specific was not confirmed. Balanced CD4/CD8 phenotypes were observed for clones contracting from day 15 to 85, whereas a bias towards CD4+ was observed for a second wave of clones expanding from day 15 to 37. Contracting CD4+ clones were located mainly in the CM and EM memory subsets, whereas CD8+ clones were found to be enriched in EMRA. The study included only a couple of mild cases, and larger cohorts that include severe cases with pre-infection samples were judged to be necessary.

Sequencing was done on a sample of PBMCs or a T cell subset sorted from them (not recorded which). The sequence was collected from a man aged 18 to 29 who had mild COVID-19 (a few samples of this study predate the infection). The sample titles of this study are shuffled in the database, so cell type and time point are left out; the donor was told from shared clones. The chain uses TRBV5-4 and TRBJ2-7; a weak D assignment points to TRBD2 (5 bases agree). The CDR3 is CASSFSGSYEQYF. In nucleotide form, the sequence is TGTGCCAGCAGCTTTTCGGGATCCTACGAGCAGTACTTC.